The next 22 T cell receptor beta chains were all read from a single sample in a study of blood T cell repertoires in COVID-19. Assay used: immunoSEQ multiplex PCR; TCRdb lists only in-frame clones, some missing. The sample carries 220,000 or so clones, approximately 83% recorded once. Input material: PBMCs or T cells enriched from blood (not recorded which). Receptors were obtained from a woman aged 60-75 years who had recovered from COVID-19.

This clone was seen a few times. The chain links TRBV12-3 or TRBV12-4 to TRBJ1-1; TRBD1 might be the D (5 bases). V was pared by 7 bases and J by 6 bases, with 15 bases between. The CDR3 sequence is 13 residues long. CDR3 nucleotide sequence: TGTGCCAGCACCATGGGAGGGGTCGCTGAAGCTTTCTTT. Translation gives CASTMGGVAEAFF.

The chain couples TRBV3-1 (or the pseudogene TRBV3-2) to TRBJ2-2; D is unclear. The CDR3 spans 14 residues. V lost 2 bases to trimming and J lost 0 bases, with 4 bases between them. Germline CDR1 and CDR2: LGHDT and YNNKEL (reference sequence). The chain's CDR3 is CASSQSPNTGELFF. CDR3 bases: TGTGCCAGCAGCCAAAGCCCGAACACCGGGGAGCTGTTTTTT.

V is TRBV5-4 and J is TRBJ2-1, with D uncertain. Trimming pared 4 bases from V and 10 bases from J, leaving 24 bases between. Germline-derived CDR1 and CDR2 are SGHNT and YYREEE (reference sequence). The CDR3 runs to 16 residues. CDR3: CASSPASGLQLREQFF. In nucleotides, the CDR3 is TGTGCCAGCAGCCCCGCGTCCGGGTTGCAACTAAGGGAGCAGTTCTTC.

V is TRBV6-5 and J is TRBJ2-7; 10 nucleotides align to TRBD1. Germline CDR1 and CDR2: MNHEY and SVGAGI. There are 13 residues in the CDR3. V lost 7 bases to trimming and J lost 4 bases; unmatched junction nucleotides: 4. The CDR3: CASNLGQGYEQYF. For the CDR3, the DNA is TGTGCCAGCAACCTGGGACAGGGGTACGAGCAGTACTTC.

V is TRBV18 and J is TRBJ2-5, with D perhaps TRBD2 (5 bases). Deletions cut 3 bases from V and 5 bases from J, with 13 bases between. This CDR3 has 14 amino acids. Germline V gene sequence: CDR1 KGHSH, CDR2 LQKENI. In DNA form, the CDR3 reads TGTGCCAGCTCACCTCAGGTTTCGGGGGAGACCCAGTACTTC. Amino acids: CASSPQVSGETQYF. The full variable domain, its missing parts supplied by reference TRBV18 and TRBJ2-5, is NAGVMQNPRHLVRRRGQEARLRCSPMKGHSHVYWYRQLPEEGLKFMVYLQKENIIDESGMPKERFSAEFPKEGPSILRIQQVVRGDSAAYFCASSPQVSGETQYFGPGTRLLVL.

The chain links TRBV6-5 to TRBJ1-2; the match to TRBD1 covers 8 bases. The V gene's germline CDR1 is MNHEY and CDR2 SVGAGI. With V trimmed by 5 bases and J by 4 bases, 9 bases remained unmatched. The CDR3 runs to 15 residues. CDR3 sequence (DNA): TGTGCCAGCAGTCCCAGCGGGACAGGCGTCTATGGCTACACCTTC. It codes for CASSPSGTGVYGYTF.

This sequence joins TRBV29-1 and TRBJ1-2; no clear D. This CDR3 contains 14 residues. Per germline, CDR1 SQVTM and CDR2 ANQGSEA. Trimming pared 1 base from V and 4 bases from J, leaving 13 bases between. CDR3 protein: CSVEGEGNTYGYTF. The CDR3 DNA sequence: TGCAGCGTTGAAGGGGAGGGTAACACCTATGGCTACACCTTC.

J is TRBJ2-1 and V is TRBV2; TRBD2 aligns across 14 bases. V lost 4 bases to trimming and J lost 9 bases; unmatched junction nucleotides: 8. This CDR3 contains 16 residues. Germline CDR1 and CDR2: SNHLY and FYNNEI. This CDR3 is CASSVSRLAGGGEQFF. Here the CDR3 DNA reads TGTGCCAGCAGTGTGTCGAGACTAGCGGGAGGGGGTGAGCAGTTCTTC.

The V gene is TRBV7-8, the J gene TRBJ1-1; no reliable D call. This CDR3 region has 13 residues. V was pared by 5 bases and J by 3 bases, with 10 bases between. The germline V gene encodes CDR1 SGHVS and CDR2 FQNEAQ. CDR3 protein: CASSRTGYTEAFF. DNA for the CDR3: TGTGCCAGCAGCCGAACGGGATACACTGAAGCTTTCTTT.

The chain carries TRBV19 and TRBJ2-2, with a possible D match to TRBD2 (7 bases). CDR1 is LNHDA, CDR2 SQIVND, per germline (reference sequence). Trimming left V 6 bases short and J 3 bases short, with 17 bases between. The CDR3 is made up of 16 amino acids. Here the CDR3 reads CASSLYGGGDTGELFF. CDR3 in DNA: TGTGCCAGTAGCCTATATGGGGGGGGCGACACCGGGGAGCTGTTTTTT.

V is TRBV7-6 and J is TRBJ1-1, with unresolved D. CDR3 length: 14 amino acids. V was pared by 1 base and J by 3 bases, with 9 bases between. Germline V gene lookup returns CDR1 SGHVS and CDR2 FNYEAQ. CDR3 DNA: TGTGCCAGCAGCTTAGGGGAGGGCGACACTGAAGCTTTCTTT. It codes for CASSLGEGDTEAFF.

The chain uses TRBV24-1 and TRBJ1-1; 7 nucleotides line up with TRBD1. The CDR3 is 12 residues long. Germline V gene data show CDR1 as KGHDR and CDR2 as SFDVKD. V dropped 9 bases and J dropped 4; count of bases not matched to a gene: 4. DNA of the CDR3: TGTGCCACCGGCAGGGGGATCACTGAAGCTTTCTTT. Encoded protein: CATGRGITEAFF.

The chain is built from TRBV7-9 and TRBJ1-1; TRBD1 matches 10 bases. V shed 5 bases, J shed 4 bases, and the junction held 16 bases outside the gene matches. The CDR3 has 18 residues. In germline, CDR1 is SEHNR, CDR2 FQNEAQ (reference sequence). CDR3 sequence: CASSQARSTGGWGTEAFF. The CDR3 DNA follows: TGTGCCAGCAGCCAAGCACGGTCGACAGGGGGCTGGGGCACTGAAGCTTTCTTT.

V usage is TRBV10-3 and J usage is TRBJ1-1; D might be TRBD1 (6 bases). V shed 4 bases and J shed 0 bases, with 9 bases lying between them. The CDR3 covers 14 residues. Germline V gene data show CDR1 as ENHRY and CDR2 as SYGVKD. The CDR3 nucleotides read TGTGCCATCAGTGGCGGACAGATGAACACTGAAGCTTTCTTT. Translation gives CAISGGQMNTEAFF.

With regard to this clone: The same CDR3 can be traced to other DNA sequences in this sample. The chain recombines TRBV19 with TRBJ1-1, with D possibly TRBD1 on 6 matching bases. V was clipped by 1 base and J by 0 bases, with 9 bases between them. The CDR3 runs to 15 residues. Germline V gene data show CDR1 as LNHDA and CDR2 as SQIVND (reference sequence). DNA of the CDR3: TGTGCCAGTAGTATAGGACAGGCCCTGAACACTGAAGCTTTCTTT. Its protein product is CASSIGQALNTEAFF.

This sequence joins TRBV5-1 and TRBJ2-5; the match to TRBD2 covers 7 bases. CDR1 and CDR2 (germline): SGHRS, YFSETQ. The length of the CDR3 is 15 residues. V trimming: 3 bases; J trimming: 3 bases; junction bases outside the gene matches: 8. The CDR3 region is CASSSQPSGEETQYF. The CDR3 bases are TGCGCCAGCAGCTCCCAGCCTAGCGGAGAAGAGACCCAGTACTTC.

The chain combines TRBV14 with TRBJ1-2; 9 positions agree with TRBD1. Germline loops: CDR1 SGHDN, CDR2 FVKESK. The CDR3 covers 15 residues. V trimming: 3 bases; J trimming: 4 bases; junction bases outside the gene matches: 6. In DNA form, the CDR3 reads TGTGCCAGCAGCCATTGGACAGGGGCTACCTATGGCTACACCTTC. This encodes CASSHWTGATYGYTF. Full variable domain (remainder filled in from reference TRBV14 and TRBJ1-2): EAGVTQFPSHSVIEKGQTVTLRCDPISGHDNLYWYRRVMGKEIKFLLHFVKESKQDESGMPNNRFLAERTGGTYSTLKVQPAELEDSGVYFCASSHWTGATYGYTFGSGTRLTVV.

This chain joins TRBV4-2 and TRBJ2-3; 7 bases are a match to TRBD2. This CDR3 region has 15 residues. CDR1 is LGHNA, CDR2 YNFKEQ, per germline. Trimming at V came to 5 bases and at J to 0 bases, leaving 5 bases not matched to a gene. The CDR3 sequence is CASSGASGSTDTQYF. The CDR3 DNA is TGTGCCAGCAGCGGGGCTAGCGGTAGCACAGATACGCAGTATTTT.

This chain connects TRBV12-5 to TRBJ2-7; the D gene is possibly TRBD2 (6 bases). Per germline, CDR1 LGHNT and CDR2 FRNRAP. This CDR3 is built from 14 residues. The ends were cut back, 0 bases at V and 4 bases at J, with 10 bases in the middle. The CDR3 sequence: CASGLVAGPYEQYF. Written as DNA, the CDR3 is TGTGCTAGTGGTTTGGTGGCGGGGCCGTACGAGCAGTACTTC. The full variable domain, rest sourced from reference TRBV12-5 and TRBJ2-7, is DARVTQTPRHKVTEMGQEVTMRCQPILGHNTVFWYRQTMMQGLELLAYFRNRAPLDDSGMPKDRFSAEMPDATLATLKIQPSEPRDSAVYFCASGLVAGPYEQYFGPGTRLTVT.

V usage is TRBV5-1 and J usage is TRBJ2-2, with D possibly TRBD1 on 6 matching bases. Germline V gene data show CDR1 as SGHRS and CDR2 as YFSETQ. Trimming took off 4 bases at V and 2 bases at J, with 18 bases between the two ends. The length of the CDR3 is 17 residues. This CDR3 reads CASSLQPTGPNTGELFF. CDR3 nucleotides: TGCGCCAGCAGCCTACAACCCACAGGGCCTAACACCGGGGAGCTGTTTTTT.

The rearrangement uses TRBV24-1 and TRBJ2-2; TRBD1 matches 7 bases. The CDR3 has 15 residues. Germline V gives CDR1 KGHDR, CDR2 SFDVKD. J lost 5 bases, V lost 6 bases, and 8 bases had no gene match. CDR3 in DNA: TGTGCCACCAGTACGGGACAGTCTGGTACCGGGGAGCTGTTTTTT. Amino acids: CATSTGQSGTGELFF.

The V call is TRBV9, the J call TRBJ1-1, with 8 bases matching TRBD1. CDR1 is SGDLS, CDR2 YYNGEE, per germline. The length of the CDR3 is 14 residues. The V gene end was trimmed by 1 base and the J gene end by 9 bases; junction bases not matched to a gene: 8. The CDR3 reads CASSVTDRAVKAFF. The CDR3 region has the DNA TGTGCCAGCAGCGTAACGGACAGGGCGGTTAAAGCTTTCTTT.